This passage covers 2 T cell receptor beta chains from one sample sequenced in a study of identical twins. TCRdb processed the 5' RACE reads anew with MiXCR; each CDR3 protein has one entry. The table shows approximately 630,000 distinct CDR3 sequences, with under 8.5% occurring only once. These sequences were also reported in another study, on yellow fever vaccine responses in identical twins.

Sequenced material: PBMCs. The receptors come from a woman aged 18-35 years in good health.

This clonotype was observed a few times. The chain links TRBV24-1 to TRBJ1-3; TRBD1 matches at 8 bases. With V trimmed by 4 bases and J by 3 bases, 7 bases remained unmatched. The germline V gene has CDR1 KGHDR and CDR2 SFDVKD. The CDR3 contains 16 residues. This CDR3 reads CATSESGTGLGNTIYF. CDR3 in DNA: TGTGCCACCAGTGAATCCGGGACAGGACTTGGAAACACCATATATTTT.

This clonotype came up many times. The chain recombines TRBV5-1 with TRBJ2-1, with TRBD2 matching 8 bases. Germline CDR1 and CDR2: SGHRS and YFSETQ. Germline trimming cut 0 bases from V and 6 bases from J; bases unmatched to any gene: 8. The CDR3 contains 16 residues. The CDR3 DNA is TGCGCCAGCAGCTTGGTCACTAGCGGAGGGGTCAATGAGCAGTTCTTC. Encoded protein: CASSLVTSGGVNEQFF.